Listed below are T cell receptor beta chains from one sample, sequenced in a study of liver allograft versus peripheral blood T cells. TCRdb ran MiXCR on the reads and lists one entry per CDR3 protein. The data hold about 7,300 distinct CDR3 sequences, with under 20% observed a single time. The receptor set was obtained from a human patient who had a liver transplant. Some T cells may be the graft donor's. Each CDR3 is given with its conserved first and last residue. The D gene is left open where the match is weak.

>TRBV6-6|-
CASSYAAINTEAFFGQGTDTQYF
>TRBV7-9|-
CASSFSGGSLNQPQHF
>TRBV12-3/TRBV12-4|-
CASSLKGGAFF
>TRBV15|-
CATSREGRRQGNSPLHF
>TRBV7-2|-
CASSLGRRAFF
>TRBV27|TRBD1
CASRKEGQGSGGYTF
>TRBV6-2/TRBV6-3|-
CASSKNSPNTEAFF
>TRBV12-3/TRBV12-4|-
CASSLATRNSPLHF
>TRBV20-1|TRBD1
CSPLGQGAMETQYF
>TRBV7-3|-
CASTQSMNTEAFF
>TRBV7-3|-
CASSPTPDSLNTEAFF
>TRBV18|TRBD1
CASSPTGGGYEQYF
>TRBV7-2|-
CASRLGGVGNTIYF